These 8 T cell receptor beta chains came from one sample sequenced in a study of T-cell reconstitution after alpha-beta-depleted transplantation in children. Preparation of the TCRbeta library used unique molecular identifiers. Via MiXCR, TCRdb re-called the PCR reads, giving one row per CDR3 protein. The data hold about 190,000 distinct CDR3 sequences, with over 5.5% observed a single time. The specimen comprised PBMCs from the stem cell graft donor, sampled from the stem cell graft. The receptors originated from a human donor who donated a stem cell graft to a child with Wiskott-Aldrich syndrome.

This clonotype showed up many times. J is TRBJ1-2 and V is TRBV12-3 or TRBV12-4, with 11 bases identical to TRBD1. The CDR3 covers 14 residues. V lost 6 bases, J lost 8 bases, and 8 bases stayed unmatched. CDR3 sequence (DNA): TGTGCCAGCAGCCCTGGACAGGGGGCGTTGGGCTACACCTTC. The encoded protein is CASSPGQGALGYTF.

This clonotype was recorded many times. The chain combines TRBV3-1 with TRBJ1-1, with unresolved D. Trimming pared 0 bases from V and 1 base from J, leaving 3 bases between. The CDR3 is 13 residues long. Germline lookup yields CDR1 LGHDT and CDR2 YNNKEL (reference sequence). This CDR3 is CASSQESNTEAFF. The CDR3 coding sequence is TGTGCCAGCAGCCAAGAATCGAACACTGAAGCTTTCTTT.

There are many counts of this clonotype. The CDR3 coding sequence is TGTGCCAGCAGTCAGCGGGGCCCCGACGTGGGCGAGCAGTACTTC. It specifies CASSQRGPDVGEQYF. The chain uses TRBV12-3 or TRBV12-4 and TRBJ2-7; the match to TRBD2 covers 7 bases. Trimming cost V 5 bases and J 6 bases; bases outside gene matches: 13. CDR3 length equals 15 residues.

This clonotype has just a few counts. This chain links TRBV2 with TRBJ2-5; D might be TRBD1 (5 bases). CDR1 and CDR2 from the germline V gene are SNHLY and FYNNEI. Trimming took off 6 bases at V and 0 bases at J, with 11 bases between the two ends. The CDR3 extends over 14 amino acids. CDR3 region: CASSARQYQETQYF. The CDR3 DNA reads TGTGCCAGCAGCGCTAGACAGTACCAAGAGACCCAGTACTTC.

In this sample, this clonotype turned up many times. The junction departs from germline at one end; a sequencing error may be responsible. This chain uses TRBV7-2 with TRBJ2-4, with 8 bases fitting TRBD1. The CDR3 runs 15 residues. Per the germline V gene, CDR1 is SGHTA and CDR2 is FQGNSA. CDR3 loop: CASSLDWSSPGQAFF. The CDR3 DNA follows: TGTGCCAGCAGCTTAGACTGGTCGTCACCGGGACAGGCCTTTTTC.

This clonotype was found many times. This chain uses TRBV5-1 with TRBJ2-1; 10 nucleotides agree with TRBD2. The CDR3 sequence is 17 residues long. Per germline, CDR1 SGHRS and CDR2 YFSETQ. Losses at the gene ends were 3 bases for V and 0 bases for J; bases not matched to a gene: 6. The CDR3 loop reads CASSYLSGGSSYNEQFF. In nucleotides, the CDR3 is TGCGCCAGCAGCTACCTTAGCGGGGGGAGCTCCTACAATGAGCAGTTCTTC.

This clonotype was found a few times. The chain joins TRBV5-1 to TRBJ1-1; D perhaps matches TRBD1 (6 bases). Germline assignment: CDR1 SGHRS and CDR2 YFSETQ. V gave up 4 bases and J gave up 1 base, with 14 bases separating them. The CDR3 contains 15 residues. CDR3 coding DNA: TGCGCCAGCAGCAGAGTACAGGGACGGAACACTGAAGCTTTCTTT. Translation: CASSRVQGRNTEAFF.

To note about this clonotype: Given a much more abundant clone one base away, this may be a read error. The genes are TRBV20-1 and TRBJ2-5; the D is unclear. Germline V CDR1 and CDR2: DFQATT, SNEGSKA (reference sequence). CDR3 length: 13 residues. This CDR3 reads CIARRQFQETQYF. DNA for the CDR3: TGCATTGCTAGGCGGCAGTTCCAAGAGACCCAGTACTTC.